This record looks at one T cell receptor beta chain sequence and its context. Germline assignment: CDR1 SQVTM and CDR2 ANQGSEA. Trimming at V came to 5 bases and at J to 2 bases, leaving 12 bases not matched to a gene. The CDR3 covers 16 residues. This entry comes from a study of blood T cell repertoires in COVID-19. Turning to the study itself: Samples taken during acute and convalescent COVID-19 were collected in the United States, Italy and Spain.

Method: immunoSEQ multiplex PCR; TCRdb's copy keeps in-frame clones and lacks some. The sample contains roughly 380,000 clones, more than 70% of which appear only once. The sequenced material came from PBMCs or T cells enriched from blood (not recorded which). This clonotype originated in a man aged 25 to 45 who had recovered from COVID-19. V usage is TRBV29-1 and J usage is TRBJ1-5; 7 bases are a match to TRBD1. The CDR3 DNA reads TGCAGCGTTCGGGACAGTACAGGAGGGGGCAATCAGCCCCAGCATTTT. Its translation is CSVRDSTGGGNQPQHF.